What follows is one TCR beta chain and its context. What antigen it recognizes has not been identified. No base quality information exists; no much larger clone differs at one position. This record belongs to a study of T cell responses to AZD1222 COVID-19 vaccine (dated by TCRdb to the early 2020s). Describing the broader study: AZD1222 recipients given second doses at about 4 weeks or at about 12 weeks were pooled, since spike-specific TCR depth and breadth were not found to differ between the two schedules. Trial participants were enrolled by age into subgroups of 18-55, 56-69 and 70-plus years, and around 150, 29 and 61 TCR-sequenced participants, respectively, were included in these subgroups. TCR sequencing was performed for about 250 trial participants, of whom 207 were given two doses of AZD1222 and around 26 were given two doses of MenACWY control vaccine. What the research found in general, with its limitations: Epitopes outside the regions mutated in the B.1.351 and B.1.1.7 variants were reportedly recognized by nearly half of the unique spike-specific TCRs. The 56-69-year group was small, and its depth increase did not reach significance, likely because of low power. CD4 TCRs associated with the vaccine covered the entire spike protein, and the dominant responses were in regions 160-218 and 743-854. Only 5 to 7 AZD1222 recipients were SARS-CoV-2 seropositive at baseline, limiting conclusions about previously exposed vaccinees. A significant rise in spike-specific TCR breadth and depth was observed after two AZD1222 doses relative to day 0 and relative to MenACWY recipients. Because no samples from the day 14 peak response were available, repertoires could be characterized only after the peak T cell response. Participants were mostly white British, with more females than males. The authors suggested clonal diversity may have been underestimated.

Reading the label with the study, this specimen's time point is: baseline before first vaccination. Samples from vaccinated people were obtained from the UK trials COV001 and COV002, which included a single-blind randomized controlled phase 2/3 trial of AZD1222 (ChAdOx1 nCoV-19) in healthy adults. For TCRbeta chain sequencing, PBMC samples from trial participants were taken at day 0 and at day 28 after the second dose. The CDR3 regions of human TCRbeta chains were analyzed by immunosequencing. Regarding the original processing steps: TCRs in the repertoires were matched against a reference library of SARS-CoV-2-specific TCRs that had been generated with the MIRA antigen-specificity platform. Breadth was defined as the fraction of unique TCRs that were SARS-CoV-2-associated, and depth was defined as the fraction of total T cells that were SARS-CoV-2-associated. Each spike-specific TCR was assigned to its reactive spike region and to a CD4 or CD8 class using the MIRA data. Log10-transformed breadth and depth values were compared by one-way ANOVA with Sidak's multiple comparisons tests. The source is immuneACCESS, and TCRdb retained only in-frame sequences with V and J called. Part of the clones is not carried over; for the studies checked, unresolved V genes explain less than half of this, and the remainder is unexplained. The D gene and trimming were derived from the DNA, and the V and J assignments and clone size from that table. In all, the sample holds about 180,000 clones, and approximately 86% of those were seen once. The top ten clonotypes cover around 0.5% of the sample.

For CDR1 and CDR2, the germline V gene lists SGHNT and YENEEA. For this chain, trimming is 1 base at the V end and 2 bases at the J end, and the number of junction bases without a gene match is 0. The CDR3 runs 16 amino acids, cysteine and phenylalanine included. Here the CDR3 DNA is all that survives: 48 bases in frame from base 1. This clonotype was sampled from an adult in good health. This specimen was peripheral blood, taken on day 0 of AZD1222 vaccination. This chain is built from TRBV11-3 and TRBJ2-5, and TRBD2 aligns with 14 junction nucleotides. The sequenced DNA: TGTGCCAGCAGCTTAGGACTAGCGGGAGGGCAAGAGACCCAGTACTTC. Its coded protein is CASSLGLAGGQETQYF.